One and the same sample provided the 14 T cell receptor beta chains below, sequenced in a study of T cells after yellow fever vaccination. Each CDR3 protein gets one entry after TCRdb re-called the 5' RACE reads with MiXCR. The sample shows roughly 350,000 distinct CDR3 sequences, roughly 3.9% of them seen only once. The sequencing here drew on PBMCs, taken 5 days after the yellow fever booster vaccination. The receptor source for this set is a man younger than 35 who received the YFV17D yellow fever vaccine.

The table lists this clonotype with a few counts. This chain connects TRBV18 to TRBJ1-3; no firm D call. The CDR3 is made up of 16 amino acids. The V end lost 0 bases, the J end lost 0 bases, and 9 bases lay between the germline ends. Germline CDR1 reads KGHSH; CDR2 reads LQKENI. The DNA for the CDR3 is TGTGCCAGCTCACCACCGGGAGGGATCTCTGGAAACACCATATATTTT. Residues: CASSPPGGISGNTIYF.

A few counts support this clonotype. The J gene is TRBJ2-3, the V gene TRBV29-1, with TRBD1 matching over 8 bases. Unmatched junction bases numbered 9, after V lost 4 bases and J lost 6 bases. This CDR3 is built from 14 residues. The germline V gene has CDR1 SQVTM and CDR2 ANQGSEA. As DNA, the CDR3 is TGCAGCGTTGTCCAGGGGGCGTATCGGGATACGCAGTATTTT. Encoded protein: CSVVQGAYRDTQYF.

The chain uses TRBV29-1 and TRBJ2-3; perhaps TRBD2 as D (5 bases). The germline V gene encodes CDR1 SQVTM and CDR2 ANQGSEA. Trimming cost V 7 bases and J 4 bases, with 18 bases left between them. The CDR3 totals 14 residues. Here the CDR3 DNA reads TGCAGCGACGACAACTTCGGGATTTCAGATACGCAGTATTTT. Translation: CSDDNFGISDTQYF.

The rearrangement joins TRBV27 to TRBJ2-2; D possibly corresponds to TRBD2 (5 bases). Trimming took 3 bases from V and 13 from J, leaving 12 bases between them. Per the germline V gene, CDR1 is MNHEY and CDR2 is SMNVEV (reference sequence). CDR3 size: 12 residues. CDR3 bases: TGTGCCAGCAGTTTCGATTCGGGGTCGCTGTTTTTT. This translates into CASSFDSGSLFF.

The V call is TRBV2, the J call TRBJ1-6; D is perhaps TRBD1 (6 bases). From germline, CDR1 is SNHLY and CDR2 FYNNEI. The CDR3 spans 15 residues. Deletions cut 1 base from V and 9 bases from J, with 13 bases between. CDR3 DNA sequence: TGTGCCAGCAGTGAAGTGGGGGGGCCCGGTTCACCCCTCCACTTT. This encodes CASSEVGGPGSPLHF.

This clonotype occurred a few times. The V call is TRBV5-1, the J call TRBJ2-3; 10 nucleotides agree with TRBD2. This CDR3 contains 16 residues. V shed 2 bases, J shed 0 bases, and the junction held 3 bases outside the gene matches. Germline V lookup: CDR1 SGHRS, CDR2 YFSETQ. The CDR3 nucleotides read TGCGCCAGCAGCTTTAGCGGGGGGCTAAGCACAGATACGCAGTATTTT. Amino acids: CASSFSGGLSTDTQYF.

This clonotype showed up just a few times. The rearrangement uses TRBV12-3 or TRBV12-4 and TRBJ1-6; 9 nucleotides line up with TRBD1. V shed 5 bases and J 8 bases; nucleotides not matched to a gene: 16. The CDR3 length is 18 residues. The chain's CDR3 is CASSPTGGKRNWDSPLHF. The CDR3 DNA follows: TGTGCCAGCAGTCCGACAGGGGGAAAAAGAAATTGGGATTCACCCCTCCACTTT.

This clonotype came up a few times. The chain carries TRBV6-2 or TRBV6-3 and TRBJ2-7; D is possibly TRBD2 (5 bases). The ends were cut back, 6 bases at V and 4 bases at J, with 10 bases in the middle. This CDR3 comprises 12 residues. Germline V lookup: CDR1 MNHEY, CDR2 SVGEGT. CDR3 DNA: TGTGCCAGCAGCCGGACGGGGTACGAGCAGTACGTC. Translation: CASSRTGYEQYV.

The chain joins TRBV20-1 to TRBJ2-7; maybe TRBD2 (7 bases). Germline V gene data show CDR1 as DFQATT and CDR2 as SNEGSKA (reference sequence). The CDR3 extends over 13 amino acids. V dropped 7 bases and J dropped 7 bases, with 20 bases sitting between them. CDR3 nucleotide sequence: TGCAGTGTGGGGGGGCACCCCATTGGGGAGCAGTACTTC. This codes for CSVGGHPIGEQYF.

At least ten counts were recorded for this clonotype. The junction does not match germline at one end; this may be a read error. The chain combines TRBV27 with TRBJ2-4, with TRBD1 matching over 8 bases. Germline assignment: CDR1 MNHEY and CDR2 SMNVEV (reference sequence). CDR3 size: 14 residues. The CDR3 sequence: CASRLTGASNIQYF. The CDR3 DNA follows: TGTGCCAGCCGTTTGACAGGGGCCTCAAACATTCAGTACTTC.

The CDR3 spells CASSHDRDRFWKLFF. In nucleotides, the CDR3 is TGCGCCAGCAGCCACGACCGGGACAGGTTCTGGAAACTGTTTTTT. The rearrangement joins TRBV4-1 to TRBJ1-4, with 8 bases aligning to TRBD1. The junction had 11 bases not matched to a gene; V was cut back by 3 bases and J by 11 bases. In germline, CDR1 is MGHRA, CDR2 YSYEKL. The CDR3 spans 15 residues.

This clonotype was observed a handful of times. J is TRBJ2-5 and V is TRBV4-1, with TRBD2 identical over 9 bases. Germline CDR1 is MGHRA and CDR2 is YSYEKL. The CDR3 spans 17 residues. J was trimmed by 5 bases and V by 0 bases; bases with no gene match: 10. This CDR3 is CASSQDTASGEEETQYF. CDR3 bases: TGCGCCAGCAGCCAAGATACGGCTAGCGGGGAGGAGGAGACCCAGTACTTC.

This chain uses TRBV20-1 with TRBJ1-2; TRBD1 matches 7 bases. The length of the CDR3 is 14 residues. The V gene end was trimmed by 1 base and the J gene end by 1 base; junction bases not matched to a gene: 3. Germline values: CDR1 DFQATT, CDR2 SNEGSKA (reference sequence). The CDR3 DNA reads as TGCAGTGCTAGAGCCAGGGGGGGTAACTATGGCTACACCTTC. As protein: CSARARGGNYGYTF.

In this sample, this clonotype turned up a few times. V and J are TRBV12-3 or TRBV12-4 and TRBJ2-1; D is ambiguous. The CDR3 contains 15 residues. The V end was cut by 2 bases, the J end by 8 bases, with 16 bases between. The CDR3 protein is CASSLRAGEVDEQFF. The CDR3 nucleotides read TGTGCCAGCAGTTTACGTGCTGGTGAGGTGGATGAGCAGTTCTTC.